The 17 T cell receptor beta chains in this list originate from one sample, sequenced in a study of blood T cell repertoires in COVID-19. Profiled with immunoSEQ multiplex PCR; TCRdb holds only in-frame clones, not every one. The table shows about 120,000 clones, with more than 60% occurring only once. The sequenced sample was peripheral blood. These receptors all come from a man between 65 and 85 years old with acute or convalescent COVID-19.

The chain is built from TRBV3-1 (or the pseudogene TRBV3-2) and TRBJ1-6, with D uncertain. CDR1 and CDR2 from the germline V gene are LGHDT and YNNKEL (reference sequence). The CDR3 runs 14 residues. The V end was cut by 0 bases, the J end by 11 bases, with 11 bases between. The CDR3 DNA reads TGTGCCAGCAGCCAAGATATTCCGACTGCACCCCTCCACTTT. This codes for CASSQDIPTAPLHF.

The genes are TRBV10-1 and TRBJ1-1, with 8 positions matching TRBD1. V dropped 3 bases and J dropped 0; count of bases not matched to a gene: 9. Germline loops: CDR1 WNHNN, CDR2 SYGVQD (reference sequence). The CDR3 has 17 residues. CDR3 sequence: CASSDGTGASMNTEAFF. As DNA, the CDR3 is TGCGCCAGCAGTGACGGGACAGGCGCAAGTATGAACACTGAAGCTTTCTTT.

The chain couples TRBV2 to TRBJ2-5, with 10 bases lining up with TRBD2. Germline CDR1 SNHLY, CDR2 FYNNEI. V trimming: 4 bases; J trimming: 5 bases; junction bases outside the gene matches: 4. The CDR3 is 14 residues long. CDR3: CASSVLAGLETQYF. CDR3 bases: TGTGCCAGCAGTGTACTAGCGGGGCTGGAGACCCAGTACTTC.

V usage is TRBV9 and J usage is TRBJ1-2; the match to TRBD1 covers 8 bases. Germline CDR1 is SGDLS and CDR2 is YYNGEE. The J segment lost 8 bases and the V segment lost 4 bases, leaving 10 bases of the junction unmatched. The CDR3 totals 14 residues. The CDR3, as DNA: TGTGCCAGCAGCTCCCCAACTACAGGGGGAGGCTACACCTTC. It translates to CASSSPTTGGGYTF.

CDR3 in amino acids: CASSQQGQGLFF. The CDR3, as DNA: TGCGCCAGCAGCCAGCAAGGACAGGGGTTATTTTTT. This chain uses TRBV4-1 with TRBJ1-4; the match to TRBD1 covers 9 bases. This CDR3 contains 12 residues. V shed 3 bases and J 17 bases; nucleotides not matched to a gene: 7. Looked up from germline, CDR1 is MGHRA and CDR2 is YSYEKL.

The chain couples TRBV7-9 to TRBJ1-3, with D unresolved. CDR1 and CDR2 (germline): SEHNR, FQNEAQ (reference sequence). This CDR3 is built from 15 residues. The V gene lost 1 base and the J gene lost 4 bases, with 11 bases spanning the gap. The CDR3 loop reads CASSLDARQGNTIYF. The CDR3 nucleotides read TGTGCCAGCAGCTTAGATGCAAGACAAGGAAACACCATATATTTT.

The chain carries TRBV6-5 and TRBJ1-1; D is undetermined. V lost 6 bases, J lost 5 bases, and 16 bases lay in between. The CDR3 contains 14 residues. Germline V CDR1 and CDR2: MNHEY, SVGAGI. The CDR3 reads CASSRLGSQTEAFF. The CDR3 DNA sequence: TGTGCCAGCAGCCGACTTGGTAGTCAGACTGAAGCTTTCTTT.

The chain uses TRBV4-2 and TRBJ2-3; 8 positions agree with TRBD1. Per germline, CDR1 LGHNA and CDR2 YNFKEQ. Trimming at V came to 0 bases and at J to 4 bases, leaving 9 bases not matched to a gene. The length of the CDR3 is 17 residues. The CDR3 nucleotides read TGTGCCAGCAGCCAAGATCTCGGGACAGGACGTCCAGATACGCAGTATTTT. Translated, it gives CASSQDLGTGRPDTQYF.

The chain has TRBV4-1 and TRBJ1-4; no clear D gene. Germline CDR1 MGHRA, CDR2 YSYEKL. This CDR3 comprises 14 residues. Trimming stripped 1 base from V and 0 bases from J, with 3 bases between. The CDR3 is CASSQVATNEKLFF. As DNA, the CDR3 is TGCGCCAGCAGCCAAGTAGCAACTAATGAAAAACTGTTTTTT.

This chain links TRBV4-3 with TRBJ1-4; D possibly corresponds to TRBD1 (6 bases). V lost 1 base to trimming and J lost 8 bases, with 17 bases between them. The CDR3 sequence is 16 residues long. Germline values: CDR1 LGHNA, CDR2 YSLEER. The CDR3 protein is CASSQASTGYGEKLFF. DNA for the CDR3: TGCGCCAGCAGCCAAGCTTCGACAGGTTACGGAGAAAAACTGTTTTTT.

The chain joins TRBV7-8 to TRBJ2-1, with TRBD1 identical over 9 bases. The CDR3 is 14 residues long. V trimming: 2 bases; J trimming: 8 bases; junction bases outside the gene matches: 4. Germline V gives CDR1 SGHVS, CDR2 FQNEAQ. The CDR3 loop is CASSLLQGAHEQFF. The CDR3 DNA follows: TGTGCCAGCAGCTTACTACAGGGGGCGCATGAGCAGTTCTTC.

The chain uses TRBV11-3 and TRBJ2-5; the match to TRBD2 covers 9 bases. Germline assignment: CDR1 SGHNT and CDR2 YENEEA. Trimming cost V 1 base and J 2 bases; bases outside gene matches: 5. This CDR3 is 16 amino acids long. The chain's CDR3 is CASSLGASGTQETQYF. CDR3 bases: TGTGCCAGCAGCTTAGGGGCTAGCGGGACACAAGAGACCCAGTACTTC.

Written as DNA, the CDR3 is TGTGCCAGCAGTTTCAGGGGGGCCTACAATGAGCAGTTCTTC. It yields the protein CASSFRGAYNEQFF. The chain is built from TRBV6-2 or TRBV6-3 and TRBJ2-1; D may be TRBD1 (7 bases). The CDR3 is 14 residues long. V was clipped by 4 bases and J by 2 bases, with 9 bases between them. Germline V lookup: CDR1 MNHEY, CDR2 SVGEGT.

V usage is TRBV7-3 and J usage is TRBJ2-7; 14 bases fit TRBD2. Trimming cost V 2 bases and J 0 bases; bases outside gene matches: 6. This CDR3 is 18 amino acids long. Germline CDR1 SGHTA, CDR2 FQGTGA. CDR3 loop: CASSLRGLAGGSSYEQYF. CDR3 DNA sequence: TGTGCCAGCAGCTTACGAGGACTAGCGGGGGGAAGCTCCTACGAGCAGTACTTC. The variable domain in full, with the rest retrieved from reference TRBV7-3 and TRBJ2-7, is GAGVSQTPSNKVTEKGKYVELRCDPISGHTALYWYRQSLGQGPEFLIYFQGTGAADDSGLPNDRFFAVRPEGSVSTLKIQRTERGDSAVYLCASSLRGLAGGSSYEQYFGPGTRLTVT.

This clone was recorded a few times. The chain employs TRBV5-1 and TRBJ2-1; 7 bases line up with TRBD2. The germline CDR1 and CDR2 sequences are SGHRS and YFSETQ. The CDR3 consists of 15 residues. The V gene end was trimmed by 4 bases and the J gene end by 6 bases; junction bases not matched to a gene: 10. The CDR3 nucleotides read TGCGCCAGCAGCGAAGCGGGGACTACCGTCAATGAGCAGTTCTTC. It is translated as CASSEAGTTVNEQFF.

The sample holds one count of this clone. The V gene is TRBV14, the J gene TRBJ2-2, with D tentatively TRBD2 (6 bases). Germline values: CDR1 SGHDN, CDR2 FVKESK. This CDR3 comprises 17 residues. Trimming left V 0 bases short and J 0 bases short, with 11 bases between. CDR3 sequence reads: CASSQDWGTANTGELFF. The CDR3 coding sequence is TGTGCCAGCAGCCAAGATTGGGGGACTGCGAACACCGGGGAGCTGTTTTTT.

V usage is TRBV5-1 and J usage is TRBJ2-2; D is unclear. The V gene lost 2 bases and the J gene lost 5 bases, with 13 bases spanning the gap. CDR1 is SGHRS and CDR2 is YFSETQ in the germline V gene. There are 15 residues in the CDR3. CDR3 DNA sequence: TGCGCCAGCAGCTTAACCAGACTTGGGACCGGGGAGCTGTTTTTT. Translated, it gives CASSLTRLGTGELFF.